Presented here are 11 T cell receptor beta chains from one specimen sequenced in a study of T cell responses to AZD1222 COVID-19 vaccine. Sequencing used immunoSEQ multiplex PCR; TCRdb keeps in-frame clones, though not all of them. The sample records some 130,000 clones, over 85% being singletons. The specimen comprised peripheral blood, sampled on day 0 of AZD1222 vaccination. The receptor source for this set is an adult in good health.

The table lists this clone with a few counts. The genes are TRBV9 and TRBJ1-4, with D tentatively TRBD1 (6 bases). Germline-derived CDR1 and CDR2 are SGDLS and YYNGEE. The CDR3 contains 17 residues. Trimming took off 0 bases at V and 7 bases at J, with 19 bases between the two ends. The CDR3 nucleotides are TGTGCCAGCAGCGTAGCCGCCGGGAACAGGGTGGGTGAAAAACTGTTTTTT. This sequence encodes CASSVAAGNRVGEKLFF.

Comments on this clone: This same CDR3 is encoded by further DNA sequences in the sample. The genes are TRBV30 and TRBJ2-7, with D perhaps TRBD2 (6 bases). Germline CDR1 reads GTSNPN; CDR2 reads SVGIG (reference sequence). V lost 4 bases to trimming and J lost 3 bases, with 10 bases between them. The length of the CDR3 is 12 residues. The CDR3 nucleotides read TGTGCCTGGAAGGCGGGATTCTACGAGCAGTACTTC. Its translation: CAWKAGFYEQYF.

CDR3 nucleotide sequence: TGTGCCAGCAGTTCAGACAGGGGGCCTAGCACAGATACGCAGTATTTT. It is translated as CASSSDRGPSTDTQYF. This sequence joins TRBV28 and TRBJ2-3; the match to TRBD1 covers 10 bases. Germline CDR1 is MDHEN and CDR2 is SYDVKM. Unmatched junction bases numbered 4, after V lost 4 bases and J lost 0 bases. The CDR3 is 16 residues long.

The gene calls are TRBV7-9 and TRBJ1-2; D uncertain. V was cut by 0 bases and J by 4 bases, with 3 bases left in between. The CDR3 sequence is 12 residues long. The germline gives CDR1 SEHNR, CDR2 FQNEAQ (reference sequence). CDR3 sequence reads: CASSLAVYGYTF. CDR3 DNA: TGTGCCAGCAGCTTAGCAGTCTATGGCTACACCTTC.

This chain links TRBV28 with TRBJ2-7; TRBD2 matches at 8 bases. In germline, CDR1 is MDHEN, CDR2 SYDVKM. The junction had 4 bases not matched to a gene; V was cut back by 6 bases and J by 0 bases. The length of the CDR3 is 14 residues. In DNA form, the CDR3 reads TGTGCCAGCAGAGTAGCGGGGAGCTCCTACGAGCAGTACTTC. Amino acids: CASRVAGSSYEQYF. The whole variable domain, remainder taken from reference TRBV28 and TRBJ2-7, is DVKVTQSSRYLVKRTGEKVFLECVQDMDHENMFWYRQDPGLGLRLIYFSYDVKMKEKGDIPEGYSVSREKKERFSLILESASTNQTSMYLCASRVAGSSYEQYFGPGTRLTVT.

The J gene is TRBJ1-1, the V gene TRBV18; D not certain. Germline-derived CDR1 and CDR2 are KGHSH and LQKENI. Deletions cut 0 bases from V and 3 bases from J, with 8 bases between. The CDR3 extends over 14 amino acids. For the CDR3, the DNA is TGTGCCAGCTCACCACCTCTGGCTTACACTGAAGCTTTCTTT. Amino acids: CASSPPLAYTEAFF.

In its sample, this clone was seen once. The V and J genes are TRBV2 and TRBJ2-5; D is uncertain. The CDR3 covers 13 residues. CDR1 SNHLY and CDR2 FYNNEI come from the germline V gene. V lost 3 bases, J lost 4 bases, and 9 bases lay in between. The CDR3 sequence: CASSEDNRETQYF. The DNA of the CDR3 is TGTGCCAGCAGTGAGGATAATCGAGAGACCCAGTACTTC. The full variable domain, in which reference TRBV2 and TRBJ2-5 provide the parts outside the CDR3, is EPEVTQTPSHQVTQMGQEVILRCVPISNHLYFYWYRQILGQKVEFLVSFYNNEISEKSEIFDDQFSVERPDGSNFTLKIRSTKLEDSAMYFCASSEDNRETQYFGPGTRLLVL.

The V gene is TRBV23-1, the J gene TRBJ1-4; no firm D call. TRBV23-1 is flagged as an ORF with uncertain function. The CDR3 contains 19 residues. With 9 bases removed from V and 3 bases from J, the gap between germline ends came to 29 bases. CDR3 bases: TGCGCCAGAAACAATGAGGCAGGCCAAACCGGCAGCGCTAATGAAAAACTGTTTTTT. It encodes CARNNEAGQTGSANEKLFF.

The chain joins TRBV7-2 to TRBJ1-2; no clear D. V was clipped by 4 bases and J by 3 bases, with 15 bases between them. The CDR3 has 15 amino acids. CDR1 and CDR2 from the germline V gene are SGHTA and FQGNSA. The DNA for the CDR3 is TGTGCCAGCAGCTCTCGGGAGGAGGCCTACTATGGCTACACCTTC. This encodes CASSSREEAYYGYTF.

The rearrangement links TRBV27 to TRBJ1-3; D may be TRBD1 (5 bases). Between the trimmed V and J ends, which lost 6 bases and 3 bases, there was a span of 15 bases. The CDR3 is 15 amino acids. Germline assignment: CDR1 MNHEY and CDR2 SMNVEV (reference sequence). DNA for the CDR3: TGTGCCAGCAGCCCAACCCCAGGGTTTGGAAACACCATATATTTT. Residues: CASSPTPGFGNTIYF.

The gene calls are TRBV2 and TRBJ1-5; no clear D. The CDR3 covers 12 residues. V lost 6 bases to trimming and J lost 9 bases, with 12 bases between them. Germline assignment: CDR1 SNHLY and CDR2 FYNNEI. The CDR3 region is CASSLDYAPQHF. In DNA, the CDR3 is TGTGCCAGCAGCCTAGATTATGCGCCCCAGCATTTT.